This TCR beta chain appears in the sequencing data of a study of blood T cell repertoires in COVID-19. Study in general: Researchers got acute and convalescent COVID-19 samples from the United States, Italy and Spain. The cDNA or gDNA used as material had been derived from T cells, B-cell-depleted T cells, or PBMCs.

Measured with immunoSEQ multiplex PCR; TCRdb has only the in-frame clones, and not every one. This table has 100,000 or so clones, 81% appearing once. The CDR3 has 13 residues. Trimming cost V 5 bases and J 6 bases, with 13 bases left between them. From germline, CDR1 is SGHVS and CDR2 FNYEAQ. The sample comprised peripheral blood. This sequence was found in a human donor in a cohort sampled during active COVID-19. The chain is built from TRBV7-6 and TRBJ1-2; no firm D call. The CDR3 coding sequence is TGTGCCAGCAGCCCCGCCTCGAGGGATGGCTACACCTTC. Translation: CASSPASRDGYTF.